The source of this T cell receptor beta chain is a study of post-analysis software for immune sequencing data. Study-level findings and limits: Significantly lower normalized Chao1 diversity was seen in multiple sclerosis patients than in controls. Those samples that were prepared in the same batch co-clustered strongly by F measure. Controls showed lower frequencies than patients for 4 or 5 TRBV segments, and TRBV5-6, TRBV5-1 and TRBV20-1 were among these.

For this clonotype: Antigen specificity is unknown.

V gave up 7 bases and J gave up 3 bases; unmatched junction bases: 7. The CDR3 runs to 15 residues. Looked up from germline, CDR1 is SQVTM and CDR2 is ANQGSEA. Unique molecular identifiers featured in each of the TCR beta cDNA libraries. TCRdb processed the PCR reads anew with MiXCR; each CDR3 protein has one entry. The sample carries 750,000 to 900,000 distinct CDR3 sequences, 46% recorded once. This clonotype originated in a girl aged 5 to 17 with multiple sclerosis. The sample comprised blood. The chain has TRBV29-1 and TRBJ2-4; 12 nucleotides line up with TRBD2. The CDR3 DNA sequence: TGCAGCGCTCCGAGACTAGCGGGAGTCAAAAACATTCAGTACTTC. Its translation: CSAPRLAGVKNIQYF.